What follows describes a single T cell receptor beta chain. Its matching antigen is unknown. Germline V CDR1 and CDR2: SQVTM, ANQGSEA. CDR3 length equals 13 residues. Trimming pared 7 bases from V and 1 base from J, leaving 10 bases between. The table came from immunoSEQ multiplex PCR; TCRdb's copy has only in-frame clones and leaves some out. This sample has about 160,000 clones, with 85% to 90% found just once. These data come from a study of T cell responses to AZD1222 COVID-19 vaccine. Study-wide results and limits: The study sampled repertoires only after the peak T cell response. Most donors were white British, females outnumbered males, and clonal diversity was possibly underestimated.

Sequencing used peripheral blood, obtained on day 0 of AZD1222 vaccination. The origin of this receptor is an adult in good health. V and J are TRBV29-1 and TRBJ2-2; no clear D. CDR3 nucleotide sequence: TGCAGCGGCGCAAACAAGAACACCGGGGAGCTGTTTTTT. Encoded protein: CSGANKNTGELFF.